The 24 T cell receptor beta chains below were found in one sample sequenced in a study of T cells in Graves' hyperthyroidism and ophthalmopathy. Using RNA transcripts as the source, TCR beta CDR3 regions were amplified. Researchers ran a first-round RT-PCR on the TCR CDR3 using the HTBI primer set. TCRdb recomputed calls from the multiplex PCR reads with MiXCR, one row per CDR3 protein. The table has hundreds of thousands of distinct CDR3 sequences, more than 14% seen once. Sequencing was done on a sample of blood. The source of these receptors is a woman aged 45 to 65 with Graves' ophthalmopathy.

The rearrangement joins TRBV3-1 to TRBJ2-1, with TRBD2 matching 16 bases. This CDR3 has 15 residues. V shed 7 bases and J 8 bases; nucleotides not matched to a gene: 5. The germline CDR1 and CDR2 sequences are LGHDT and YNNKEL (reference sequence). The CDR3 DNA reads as TGTGCCAGCACCCTGGGACTAGCGGGAGGGTATGAGCAGTTCTTC. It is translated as CASTLGLAGGYEQFF.

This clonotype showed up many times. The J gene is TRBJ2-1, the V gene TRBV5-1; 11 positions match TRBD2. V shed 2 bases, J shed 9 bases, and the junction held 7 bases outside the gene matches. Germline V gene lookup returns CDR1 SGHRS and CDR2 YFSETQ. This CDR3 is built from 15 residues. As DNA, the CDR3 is TGCGCCAGCAGCTTACCGGGACTAGCGGAACCTGAGCAGTTCTTC. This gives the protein CASSLPGLAEPEQFF.

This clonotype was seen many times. CDR3 region: CATSDLLWGAGKNIQYF. The CDR3 DNA follows: TGTGCCACCAGTGATTTGTTATGGGGGGCCGGCAAAAACATTCAGTACTTC. The V gene is TRBV24-1, the J gene TRBJ2-4; D tentatively reads TRBD1 or TRBD2 (6 bases each). The CDR3 sequence is 17 residues long. Trimming pared 0 bases from V and 3 bases from J, leaving 14 bases between. CDR1 is KGHDR, CDR2 SFDVKD, per germline.

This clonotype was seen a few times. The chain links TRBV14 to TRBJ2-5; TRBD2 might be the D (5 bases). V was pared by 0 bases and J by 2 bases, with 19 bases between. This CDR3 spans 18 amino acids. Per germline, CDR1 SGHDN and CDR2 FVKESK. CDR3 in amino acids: CASSQEEKDFYLQETQYF. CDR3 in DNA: TGTGCCAGCAGCCAAGAGGAGAAGGACTTCTACCTACAAGAGACCCAGTACTTC.

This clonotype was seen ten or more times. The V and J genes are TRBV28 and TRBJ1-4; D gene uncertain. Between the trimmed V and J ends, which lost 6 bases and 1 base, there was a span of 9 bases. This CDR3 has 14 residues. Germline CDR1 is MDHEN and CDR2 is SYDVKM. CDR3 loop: CASSRPGTNEKLFF. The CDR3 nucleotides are TGTGCCAGCAGCCGACCGGGAACTAATGAAAAACTGTTTTTT. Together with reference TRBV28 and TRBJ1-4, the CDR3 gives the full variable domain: DVKVTQSSRYLVKRTGEKVFLECVQDMDHENMFWYRQDPGLGLRLIYFSYDVKMKEKGDIPEGYSVSREKKERFSLILESASTNQTSMYLCASSRPGTNEKLFFGSGTQLSVL.

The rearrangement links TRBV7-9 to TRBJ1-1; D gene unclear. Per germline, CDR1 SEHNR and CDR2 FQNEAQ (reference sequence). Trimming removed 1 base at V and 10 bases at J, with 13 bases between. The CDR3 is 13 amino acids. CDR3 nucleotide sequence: TGTGCCAGCAGCTTAGGGCAGTCAACGGGAGCTTTCTTT. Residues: CASSLGQSTGAFF.

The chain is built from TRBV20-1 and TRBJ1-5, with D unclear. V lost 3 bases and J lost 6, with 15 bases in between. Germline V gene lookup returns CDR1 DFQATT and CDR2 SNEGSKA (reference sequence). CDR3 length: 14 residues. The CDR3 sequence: CSASLPGVAQPQHF. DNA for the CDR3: TGCAGTGCTAGTCTGCCCGGGGTCGCTCAGCCCCAGCATTTT.

The CDR3 DNA sequence: TGTGCCATCAGTGTTTCGGGGGCGCGTGACTATGGCTACACCTTC. Translated, it gives CAISVSGARDYGYTF. V and J are TRBV10-3 and TRBJ1-2; possibly TRBD1 for D (6 bases). Per the germline V gene, CDR1 is ENHRY and CDR2 is SYGVKD. Trimming removed 4 bases at V and 3 bases at J, with 15 bases between. CDR3 length: 15 residues.

This chain's CDR3 is CASIRGGDSGSGGTQYF. For the CDR3, the DNA is TGTGCCAGCATTCGCGGCGGTGATAGCGGGAGTGGCGGTACGCAGTATTTT. The J gene is TRBJ2-3, the V gene TRBV28, with 9 bases matching TRBD2. CDR1 and CDR2 from the germline V gene are MDHEN and SYDVKM. V shed 7 bases and J 8 bases; nucleotides not matched to a gene: 19. This CDR3 is 17 amino acids long.

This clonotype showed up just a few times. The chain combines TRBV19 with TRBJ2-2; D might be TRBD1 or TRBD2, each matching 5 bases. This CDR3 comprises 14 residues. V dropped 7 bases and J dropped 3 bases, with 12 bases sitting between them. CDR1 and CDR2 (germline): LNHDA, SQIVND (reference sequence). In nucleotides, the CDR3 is TGTGCCAGTAAGGTGGGACCCTACACCGGGGAGCTGTTTTTT. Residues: CASKVGPYTGELFF.

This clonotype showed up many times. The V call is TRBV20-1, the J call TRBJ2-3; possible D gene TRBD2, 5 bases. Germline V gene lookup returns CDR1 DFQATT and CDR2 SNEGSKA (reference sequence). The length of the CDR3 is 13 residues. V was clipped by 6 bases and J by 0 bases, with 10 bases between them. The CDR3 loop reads CSAERFSTDTQYF. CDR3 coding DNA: TGCAGTGCAGAGCGGTTTAGCACAGATACGCAGTATTTT.

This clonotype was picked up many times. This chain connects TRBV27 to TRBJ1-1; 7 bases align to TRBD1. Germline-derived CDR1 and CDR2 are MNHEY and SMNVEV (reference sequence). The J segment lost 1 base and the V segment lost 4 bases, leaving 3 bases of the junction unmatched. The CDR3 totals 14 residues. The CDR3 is CASSWTGENTEAFF. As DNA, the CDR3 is TGTGCCAGCAGTTGGACAGGCGAGAACACTGAAGCTTTCTTT.

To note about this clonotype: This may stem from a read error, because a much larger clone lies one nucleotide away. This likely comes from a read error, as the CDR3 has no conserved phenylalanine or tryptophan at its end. This CDR3 reads CSASADNYGYTL. CDR3 in DNA: TGCAGTGCTAGTGCGGACAACTATGGCTACACCCTC. This chain links TRBV20-1 with TRBJ1-2; no clear D. Germline V gene lookup returns CDR1 DFQATT and CDR2 SNEGSKA (reference sequence). V gave up 3 bases and J gave up 2 bases, with 7 bases separating them. The length of the CDR3 is 12 residues.

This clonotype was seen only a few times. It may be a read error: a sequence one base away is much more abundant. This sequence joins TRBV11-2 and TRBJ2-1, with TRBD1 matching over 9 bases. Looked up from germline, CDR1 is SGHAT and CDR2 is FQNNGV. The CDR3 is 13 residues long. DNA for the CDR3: TGTGTCAGCAGCTTAAGGGGACAGGGTCTTCAGTTCTTC. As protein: CVSSLRGQGLQFF. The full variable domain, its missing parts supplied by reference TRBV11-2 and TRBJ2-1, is EAGVAQSPRYKIIEKRQSVAFWCNPISGHATLYWYQQILGQGPKLLIQFQNNGVVDDSQLPKDRFSAERLKGVDSTLKIQPAKLEDSAVYLCVSSLRGQGLQFFGPGTRLTVL.

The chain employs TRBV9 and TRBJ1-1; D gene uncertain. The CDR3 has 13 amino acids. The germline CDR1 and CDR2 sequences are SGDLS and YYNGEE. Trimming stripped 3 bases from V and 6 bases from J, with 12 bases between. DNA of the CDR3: TGTGCCAGCAGCGGATATATAACTTCTGAAGCTTTCTTT. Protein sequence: CASSGYITSEAFF.

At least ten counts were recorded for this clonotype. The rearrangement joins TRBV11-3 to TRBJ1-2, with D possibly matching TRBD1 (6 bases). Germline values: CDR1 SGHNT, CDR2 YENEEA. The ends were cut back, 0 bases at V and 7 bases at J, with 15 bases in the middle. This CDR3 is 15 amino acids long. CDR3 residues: CASSLDRGGRRGYTF. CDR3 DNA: TGTGCCAGCAGCTTAGATCGAGGGGGACGACGTGGCTACACCTTC.

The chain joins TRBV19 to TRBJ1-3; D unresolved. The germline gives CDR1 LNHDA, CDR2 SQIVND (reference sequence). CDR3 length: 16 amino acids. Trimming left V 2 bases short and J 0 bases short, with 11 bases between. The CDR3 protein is CASSIRGPISGNTIYF. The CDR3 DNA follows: TGTGCCAGTAGTATAAGAGGGCCTATCTCTGGAAACACCATATATTTT.

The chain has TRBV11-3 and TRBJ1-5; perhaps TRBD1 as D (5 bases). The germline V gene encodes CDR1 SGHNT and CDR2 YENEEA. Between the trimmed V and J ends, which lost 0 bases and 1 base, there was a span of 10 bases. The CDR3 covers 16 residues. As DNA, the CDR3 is TGTGCCAGCAGCTTAGACCTTGGGGCGAGCAATCAGCCCCAGCATTTT. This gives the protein CASSLDLGASNQPQHF.

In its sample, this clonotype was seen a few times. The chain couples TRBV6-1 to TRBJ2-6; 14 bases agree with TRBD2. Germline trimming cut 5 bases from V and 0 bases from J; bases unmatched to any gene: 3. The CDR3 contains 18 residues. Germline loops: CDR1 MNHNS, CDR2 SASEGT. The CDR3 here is CASSPGTSGSSGANVLTF. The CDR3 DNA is TGTGCCAGCAGTCCCGGGACTAGCGGGAGCTCTGGGGCCAACGTCCTGACTTTC.

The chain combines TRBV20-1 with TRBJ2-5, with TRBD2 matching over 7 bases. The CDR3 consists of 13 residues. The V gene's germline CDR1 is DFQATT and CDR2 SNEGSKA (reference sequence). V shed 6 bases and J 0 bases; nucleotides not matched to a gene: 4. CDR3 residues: CSATSGDQETQYF. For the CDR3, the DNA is TGCAGTGCCACAAGCGGGGACCAAGAGACCCAGTACTTC.

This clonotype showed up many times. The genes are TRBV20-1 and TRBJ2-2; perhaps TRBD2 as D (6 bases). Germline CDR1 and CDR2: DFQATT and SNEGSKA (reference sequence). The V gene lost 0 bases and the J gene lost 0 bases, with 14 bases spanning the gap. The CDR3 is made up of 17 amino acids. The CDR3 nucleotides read TGCAGTGCTAGAGATCTCAAAGCGGGCACGAACACCGGGGAGCTGTTTTTT. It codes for CSARDLKAGTNTGELFF.

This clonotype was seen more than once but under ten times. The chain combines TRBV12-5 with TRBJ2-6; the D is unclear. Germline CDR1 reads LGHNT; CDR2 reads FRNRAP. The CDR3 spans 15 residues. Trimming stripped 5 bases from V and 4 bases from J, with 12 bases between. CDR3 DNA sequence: TGTGCTAGTGGTCCATCCGGGTACGGGGCCAACGTCCTGACTTTC. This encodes CASGPSGYGANVLTF.

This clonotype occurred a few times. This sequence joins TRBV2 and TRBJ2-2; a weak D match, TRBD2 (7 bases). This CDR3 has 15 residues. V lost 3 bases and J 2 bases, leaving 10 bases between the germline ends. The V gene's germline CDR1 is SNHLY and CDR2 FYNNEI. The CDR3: CASSDGGLNTGELFF. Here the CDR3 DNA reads TGTGCCAGCAGTGACGGGGGGCTCAACACCGGGGAGCTGTTTTTT.

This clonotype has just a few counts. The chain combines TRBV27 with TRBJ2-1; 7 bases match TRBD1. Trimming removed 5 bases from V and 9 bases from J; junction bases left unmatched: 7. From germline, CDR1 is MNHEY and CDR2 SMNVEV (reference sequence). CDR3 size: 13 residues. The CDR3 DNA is TGTGCCAGCAGTCCCCAGGGGACAGCTGAGCAGTTCTTC. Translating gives CASSPQGTAEQFF.